Following are 20 T cell receptor beta chains from one sample sequenced in a study of T cell changes during pregnancy in multiple sclerosis. Profiling relied on immunoSEQ multiplex PCR, and the TCRdb table lists in-frame clones only, not all of them. Of 40,000 or so clones listed, 90% to 95% are singletons. Sequencing was performed on CD8+ T cells from peripheral blood mononuclear cells, taken in the third trimester of pregnancy. These receptor sequences come from a female donor with multiple sclerosis, enrolled in a pregnancy study.

This clone was seen just once. The chain carries TRBV27 and TRBJ2-7, with TRBD2 identical over 8 bases. The CDR3 extends over 18 amino acids. With 6 bases clipped from V and 1 base from J, the junction kept 17 bases outside the gene matches. Germline CDR1 is MNHEY and CDR2 is SMNVEV (reference sequence). For the CDR3, the DNA is TGTGCCAGCAGCCCCCACCCGCCTACTAGCGGCCTATCCTACGAGCAGTACTTC. Protein sequence: CASSPHPPTSGLSYEQYF.

V usage is TRBV30 and J usage is TRBJ1-2, with TRBD1 as a possible D gene (6 bases). With 3 bases removed from V and 2 bases from J, the gap between germline ends came to 16 bases. Germline-derived CDR1 and CDR2 are GTSNPN and SVGIG (reference sequence). The CDR3 is 15 residues long. CDR3 nucleotide sequence: TGTGCCTGGAGCGTCGGCGCAGGGGAAAACTATGGCTACACCTTC. It specifies CAWSVGAGENYGYTF.

The V and J genes are TRBV30 and TRBJ1-4; maybe TRBD1 (6 bases). Looked up from germline, CDR1 is GTSNPN and CDR2 is SVGIG (reference sequence). Trimming shortened V by 7 bases and J by 8 bases, and 20 bases separated the two germline ends. There are 14 residues in the CDR3. Here the CDR3 DNA reads TGTGCCTACAACAACAGGGCGGGTGAAGAAAAACTGTTTTTT. Amino acids: CAYNNRAGEEKLFF.

The chain is built from TRBV4-3 and TRBJ1-2; 8 nucleotides agree with TRBD1. CDR1 LGHNA and CDR2 YSLEER come from the germline V gene. This CDR3 spans 15 amino acids. The V and J ends lost 3 bases and 1 base, in that order; junction bases with no gene match: 4. The CDR3 protein is CASSQVQGVNYGYTF. The CDR3 DNA sequence: TGCGCCAGCAGCCAGGTACAGGGGGTTAACTATGGCTACACCTTC.

This rearrangement joins TRBV15 to TRBJ2-7; D might be TRBD2 (6 bases). Germline assignment: CDR1 LNHNV and CDR2 YYDKDF (reference sequence). This CDR3 spans 16 amino acids. Trimming took off 1 base at V and 6 bases at J, with 19 bases between the two ends. In nucleotides, the CDR3 is TGTGCCACCAGCAGAGCTAACGACATTGGAGGGGTCGAGCAGTACTTC. Encoded protein: CATSRANDIGGVEQYF.

The chain couples TRBV19 to TRBJ2-1; 11 bases fit TRBD2. V shed 6 bases and J 3 bases; nucleotides not matched to a gene: 4. The germline gives CDR1 LNHDA, CDR2 SQIVND (reference sequence). CDR3 length equals 15 residues. The CDR3 is CASSRGTSGYNEQFF. In DNA form, the CDR3 reads TGTGCCAGTAGCCGCGGGACTAGCGGCTACAATGAGCAGTTCTTC.

The CDR3 loop reads CASALPGANVLTF. In DNA form, the CDR3 reads TGTGCCAGCGCGCTACCCGGGGCCAACGTCCTGACTTTC. This chain connects TRBV28 to TRBJ2-6; D is unresolved. This CDR3 region has 13 residues. V lost 8 bases, J lost 4 bases, and 9 bases lay in between. The V gene's germline CDR1 is MDHEN and CDR2 SYDVKM.

The chain couples TRBV6-5 to TRBJ2-7; TRBD1 is a possible D gene (5 bases). Germline lookup yields CDR1 MNHEY and CDR2 SVGAGI. Between the trimmed V and J ends, which lost 2 bases and 5 bases, there was a span of 7 bases. The CDR3 is made up of 12 amino acids. The CDR3 sequence: CASSYRGNEQYF. The CDR3 DNA reads TGTGCCAGCAGTTACAGGGGCAACGAGCAGTACTTC.

This clone was found a few times. The CDR3 reads CASSPISGSTNTGELFF. CDR3 nucleotide sequence: TGTGCCAGCTCACCAATTTCCGGGAGTACGAACACCGGGGAGCTGTTTTTT. V usage is TRBV18 and J usage is TRBJ2-2; weak D call: TRBD2 (6 bases). Germline-derived CDR1 and CDR2 are KGHSH and LQKENI. CDR3 length: 17 residues. V was clipped by 2 bases and J by 0 bases, with 13 bases between them.

The chain links TRBV27 to TRBJ1-1; D gene unclear. The ends were cut back, 3 bases at V and 1 base at J, with 9 bases in the middle. CDR3 length: 14 amino acids. Germline-derived CDR1 and CDR2 are MNHEY and SMNVEV (reference sequence). In DNA, the CDR3 is TGTGCCAGCAGTTTTGACGCAGGGAACACTGAAGCTTTCTTT. Protein sequence: CASSFDAGNTEAFF.

The gene calls are TRBV7-9 and TRBJ2-3, with 7 nucleotides matching TRBD1. The germline CDR1 and CDR2 sequences are SEHNR and FQNEAQ (reference sequence). J gave up 3 bases and V 5 bases, and 11 bases lay outside the gene matches. The CDR3 covers 16 residues. CDR3 DNA: TGTGCCAGCAGCCCACACCCGGGACAGAAAACAGATACGCAGTATTTT. Translation: CASSPHPGQKTDTQYF. The full variable domain, rest sourced from reference TRBV7-9 and TRBJ2-3, is DTGVSQNPRHKITKRGQNVTFRCDPISEHNRLYWYRQTLGQGPEFLTYFQNEAQLEKSRLLSDRFSAERPKGSFSTLEIQRTEQGDSAMYLCASSPHPGQKTDTQYFGPGTRLTVL.

This clone has just one count. The CDR3 DNA reads TGTGCCAGCAGCTCTCCAGGGGACGGCTATGGCTACACCTTC. It encodes CASSSPGDGYGYTF. The V call is TRBV5-4, the J call TRBJ1-2; the D gene is possibly TRBD1 (6 bases). V was pared by 3 bases and J by 4 bases, with 13 bases between. Germline assignment: CDR1 SGHNT and CDR2 YYREEE (reference sequence). This CDR3 region has 14 residues.

V usage is TRBV5-8 and J usage is TRBJ2-7, with D perhaps TRBD2 (6 bases). V lost 3 bases, J lost 6 bases, and 16 bases lay in between. This CDR3 comprises 14 residues. The germline V gene has CDR1 SGHTS and CDR2 YDEGEE. CDR3 sequence: CASSSPGLAREQYF. The CDR3 nucleotides read TGTGCCAGCAGCTCCCCGGGACTGGCTCGCGAGCAGTACTTC.

The chain carries TRBV28 and TRBJ2-7; TRBD2 might be the D (7 bases). The CDR3 has 15 amino acids. The V end was cut by 3 bases, the J end by 0 bases, with 12 bases between. CDR1 is MDHEN and CDR2 is SYDVKM in the germline V gene. In nucleotides, the CDR3 is TGTGCCAGCAGTTTTCTAGGGGGGGCCTCCTACGAGCAGTACTTC. This codes for CASSFLGGASYEQYF.

In its sample, this clone was seen once. The J gene is TRBJ2-5, the V gene TRBV14; D is perhaps TRBD2 (6 bases). The V end lost 0 bases, the J end lost 5 bases, and 10 bases lay between the germline ends. Germline V CDR1 and CDR2: SGHDN, FVKESK. The length of the CDR3 is 14 residues. The CDR3, as DNA: TGTGCCAGCAGCCAAGATTGGGCGGGGGAGACCCAGTACTTC. It is translated as CASSQDWAGETQYF. Variable domain in full (rest from reference TRBV14 and TRBJ2-5): EAGVTQFPSHSVIEKGQTVTLRCDPISGHDNLYWYRRVMGKEIKFLLHFVKESKQDESGMPNNRFLAERTGGTYSTLKVQPAELEDSGVYFCASSQDWAGETQYFGPGTRLLVL.

The V and J genes are TRBV15 and TRBJ2-7, with 10 bases fitting TRBD1. Looked up from germline, CDR1 is LNHNV and CDR2 is YYDKDF (reference sequence). The CDR3 covers 16 residues. V lost 4 bases to trimming and J lost 2 bases; unmatched junction nucleotides: 8. The CDR3 DNA reads TGTGCCACCAGCATCACCCGGGACAGGGGCCCCTACGAGCAGTACTTC. Translated, it gives CATSITRDRGPYEQYF.

Here the CDR3 DNA reads TGTGCCAGCAGTTTCCATAGCGGGGATAGCTCCTACAATGAGCAGTTCTTC. Translation gives CASSFHSGDSSYNEQFF. The chain links TRBV28 to TRBJ2-1; 8 nucleotides line up with TRBD2. With V trimmed by 3 bases and J by 0 bases, 7 bases remained unmatched. The CDR3 contains 17 residues. Germline-derived CDR1 and CDR2 are MDHEN and SYDVKM.

The CDR3 DNA sequence: TGCAGCGGAGGTTGGGGAGCAATCCACAATGAGCAGTTCTTC. This encodes CSGGWGAIHNEQFF. The chain joins TRBV29-1 to TRBJ2-1, with D tentatively TRBD2 (5 bases). V was clipped by 7 bases and J by 5 bases, with 18 bases between them. Germline values: CDR1 SQVTM, CDR2 ANQGSEA. The CDR3 runs to 14 residues.

The chain employs TRBV28 and TRBJ2-1; 11 positions agree with TRBD2. The CDR3 has 15 amino acids. Germline CDR1 reads MDHEN; CDR2 reads SYDVKM. Germline trimming cut 6 bases from V and 7 bases from J; bases unmatched to any gene: 8. CDR3 loop: CASRPLAGGGNEQFF. The DNA of the CDR3 is TGTGCCAGCAGGCCTCTAGCGGGAGGAGGTAATGAGCAGTTCTTC.

This rearrangement joins TRBV19 to TRBJ1-3; D unclear. The V and J ends lost 8 bases and 0 bases respectively, with 14 bases between them. Germline V CDR1 and CDR2: LNHDA, SQIVND (reference sequence). The CDR3 spans 15 residues. The chain's CDR3 is CASLAAGSSGNTIYF. CDR3 DNA sequence: TGTGCCAGTCTAGCGGCGGGCTCCTCTGGAAACACCATATATTTT.